A selection of T cell receptor beta chains follows, all from one sample in a study of beta chain features in type 1 diabetes. Generated by immunoSEQ multiplex PCR, the TCRdb table keeps only in-frame clones and is missing some. This table has under 950,000 clones, about a sixth appearing once. Sequenced: naive CD4+ T cells from blood. These receptors all come from a woman under 30 in good health. Both conserved end residues are part of each CDR3.

CASSLARTGGHEKLFF TRBJ1-4 16 TRBV13
CASSQEGRGAGNEQFF TRBJ2-1 16 TRBV4-1
CASSTGQGYNEQFF TRBJ2-1 14 TRBV5-1
CASSFRVNTEAFF TRBJ1-1 13 TRBV7-2
CASSRSEQYF TRBJ2-7 10 TRBV2
CATSRRPGPSYEQYF TRBJ2-7 15 TRBV15
CASRGDGFEKLFF TRBJ1-4 13 TRBV2
CASSLTSATLWGNSYNEQFF TRBJ2-1 20 TRBV7-6
CASSQGTIVETQYF TRBJ2-5 14 TRBV7-2
CASSDSGRGLGSIQYF TRBJ2-4 16 TRBV28
CASSIGAMGNQPQHF TRBJ1-5 15 TRBV19
CASSRNGRPNTEAFF TRBJ1-1 15 TRBV18
CASSVGWKGDEQFF TRBJ2-1 14 TRBV9
CASSRTTWSDRQETQYF TRBJ2-5 17 TRBV7-6
CASSLRAQQTQYF TRBJ2-5 13 TRBV11-1
CASLPGLTNVATQYF TRBJ2-5 15 TRBV18
CATSRDGRWGYGYTF TRBJ1-2 15 TRBV15
CASRSEWLAGRGEQFF TRBJ2-1 16 TRBV5-1
CASSLAGTGSYEQYF TRBJ2-7 15 TRBV7-8
CSAREQGGYTF TRBJ1-2 11 TRBV20-1
CASSQDRRQPQHF TRBJ1-5 13 TRBV14
CSVGDRSEKLFF TRBJ1-4 12 TRBV29-1
CASTSSTSGGTDTQYF TRBJ2-3 16 TRBV5-6
CASSMGTTSGRVEQYF TRBJ2-7 16 TRBV14
CASSERSDEKLFF TRBJ1-4 13 TRBV6-1
CASSLGIAANTGELFF TRBJ2-2 16 TRBV11-3
CASSFGSPGQTQYF TRBJ2-5 14 TRBV5-6
CASSTLQYRGYNEQFF TRBJ2-1 16 TRBV18